The 20 T cell receptor beta chains below were found in one sample sequenced in a study of siplizumab effects on memory and regulatory T cells. Method: immunoSEQ multiplex PCR; TCRdb's copy keeps in-frame clones and lacks some. The repertoire has about 40,000 clones, more than 80% of them found once; the top ten carry about 0.25%. Source material: naive CD4+ T cells sorted from blood. Receptors originate from a human donor in good health.

The chain joins TRBV14 to TRBJ1-2, with D possibly being TRBD1 (6 bases). Germline V gene lookup returns CDR1 SGHDN and CDR2 FVKESK. The CDR3 spans 16 residues. The V end was cut by 0 bases, the J end by 6 bases, with 17 bases between. CDR3 loop: CASSQDLRWGQHGYTF. The CDR3 DNA is TGTGCCAGCAGCCAAGATCTTCGCTGGGGGCAGCATGGCTACACCTTC.

J is TRBJ2-1 and V is TRBV18; D perhaps matches TRBD2 (6 bases). This CDR3 spans 16 amino acids. V shed 3 bases and J shed 1 base, with 13 bases lying between them. The germline V gene encodes CDR1 KGHSH and CDR2 LQKENI. CDR3 sequence (DNA): TGTGCCAGCTCACCTAGCGGTGCGTTATCCTACAATGAGCAGTTCTTC. It yields the protein CASSPSGALSYNEQFF.

This clone was seen a handful of times. The CDR3 nucleotides read TGTGCCAGCAGCCCCAAGACAGGGGCAGGCACTGAAGCTTTCTTT. It specifies CASSPKTGAGTEAFF. The chain recombines TRBV7-9 with TRBJ1-1; TRBD1 aligns across 8 bases. Unmatched junction bases numbered 9, after V lost 5 bases and J lost 4 bases. The germline V gene encodes CDR1 SEHNR and CDR2 FQNEAQ (reference sequence). The CDR3 is made up of 15 amino acids.

V usage is TRBV7-9 and J usage is TRBJ2-1; D gene ambiguous. CDR1 is SEHNR, CDR2 FQNEAQ, per germline (reference sequence). The CDR3 contains 13 residues. Trimming removed 3 bases at V and 3 bases at J, with 6 bases between. CDR3 amino acids: CASSLDHYNEQFF. DNA for the CDR3: TGTGCCAGCAGCTTGGACCACTACAATGAGCAGTTCTTC.

The chain joins TRBV19 to TRBJ1-1; 8 bases agree with TRBD1. CDR1 and CDR2 (germline): LNHDA, SQIVND (reference sequence). The length of the CDR3 is 14 residues. V trimming: 3 bases; J trimming: 4 bases; junction bases outside the gene matches: 4. CDR3 amino acids: CASSMDRVRTEAFF. Here the CDR3 DNA reads TGTGCCAGTAGTATGGACAGGGTCCGCACTGAAGCTTTCTTT.

The chain links TRBV6-1 to TRBJ1-1; TRBD1 matches 8 bases. The CDR3 consists of 13 residues. V gave up 7 bases and J gave up 6 bases; unmatched junction bases: 7. Looked up from germline, CDR1 is MNHNS and CDR2 is SASEGT. CDR3 sequence: CASNPGGRAEAFF. CDR3 nucleotide sequence: TGTGCCAGCAACCCAGGGGGCAGGGCTGAAGCTTTCTTT.

The V gene is TRBV14, the J gene TRBJ1-6; TRBD1 agrees at 9 bases. Looked up from germline, CDR1 is SGHDN and CDR2 is FVKESK. Losses at the gene ends were 2 bases for V and 9 bases for J; bases not matched to a gene: 2. The CDR3 contains 14 residues. Written as DNA, the CDR3 is TGTGCCAGCAGCCAAACAGGGGGCATTTCACCCCTCCACTTT. Protein product: CASSQTGGISPLHF.

The V gene is TRBV27, the J gene TRBJ1-2; D remains ambiguous. Germline V gene data show CDR1 as MNHEY and CDR2 as SMNVEV (reference sequence). The CDR3 extends over 14 amino acids. V lost 0 bases to trimming and J lost 8 bases, with 13 bases between them. CDR3 bases: TGTGCCAGCAGTTTATCCGTGGGAGGAGGCGGCTACACCTTC. Translating gives CASSLSVGGGGYTF.

This clone was detected only once. The chain links TRBV5-1 to TRBJ2-7, with D possibly called TRBD1 or TRBD2 (6 bases each). Germline V gene lookup returns CDR1 SGHRS and CDR2 YFSETQ. V lost 4 bases to trimming and J lost 3 bases, with 17 bases between them. This CDR3 contains 15 residues. This CDR3 is CASSPSGGRGYEQYF. The CDR3 coding sequence is TGCGCCAGCAGCCCCAGTGGGGGGCGCGGCTACGAGCAGTACTTC.

The V call is TRBV5-1, the J call TRBJ1-1, with TRBD1 identical over 9 bases. Trimming cost V 5 bases and J 6 bases; bases outside gene matches: 8. Germline lookup yields CDR1 SGHRS and CDR2 YFSETQ. The CDR3 is 14 amino acids. The CDR3 protein is CASRRDRADSEAFF. CDR3 DNA sequence: TGCGCCAGCAGAAGGGACAGGGCGGACTCTGAAGCTTTCTTT.

This rearrangement joins TRBV18 to TRBJ1-1; D might be TRBD1 (5 bases). In germline, CDR1 is KGHSH, CDR2 LQKENI. Trimming stripped 0 bases from V and 5 bases from J, with 13 bases between. The CDR3 sequence is 15 residues long. The CDR3 reads CASSPPTGGGTEAFF. The CDR3 DNA follows: TGTGCCAGCTCACCACCAACAGGTGGGGGAACTGAAGCTTTCTTT.

This clone was counted between two and nine times. V usage is TRBV7-9 and J usage is TRBJ1-4; no clear D gene. The CDR3 is 14 amino acids. Per the germline V gene, CDR1 is SEHNR and CDR2 is FQNEAQ (reference sequence). The V gene lost 5 bases and the J gene lost 0 bases, with 7 bases spanning the gap. CDR3 nucleotide sequence: TGTGCCAGCAGCACGGCAGCAACTAATGAAAAACTGTTTTTT. Its translation is CASSTAATNEKLFF.

This sequence joins TRBV27 and TRBJ2-3, with TRBD2 matching 9 bases. Per germline, CDR1 MNHEY and CDR2 SMNVEV (reference sequence). V was clipped by 6 bases and J by 0 bases; unmatched bases: 4. This CDR3 comprises 15 residues. The CDR3 loop is CASSPSGRSTDTQYF. The CDR3 DNA reads as TGTGCCAGCAGCCCAAGCGGGAGGAGCACAGATACGCAGTATTTT.

This chain links TRBV5-1 with TRBJ2-1; weak D call: TRBD2 (6 bases). Germline V gives CDR1 SGHRS, CDR2 YFSETQ. This CDR3 region has 16 residues. Trimming took 7 bases from V and 4 from J, leaving 21 bases between them. The CDR3 is CASGGAWRDGYNEQFF. DNA for the CDR3: TGCGCCAGCGGAGGGGCCTGGCGGGACGGTTACAATGAGCAGTTCTTC.

This clone was detected once. CDR3 DNA: TGTGCCAGCACCCAAGGCGGGGGGTCCTACAATGAGCAGTTCTTC. Translated: CASTQGGGSYNEQFF. V usage is TRBV2 and J usage is TRBJ2-1; 8 nucleotides line up with TRBD2. This CDR3 comprises 15 residues. V dropped 7 bases and J dropped 1; count of bases not matched to a gene: 6. Germline V gives CDR1 SNHLY, CDR2 FYNNEI.

The rearrangement joins TRBV5-4 to TRBJ1-1; D gene unclear. This CDR3 has 15 amino acids. The germline V gene encodes CDR1 SGHNT and CDR2 YYREEE (reference sequence). V gave up 1 base and J gave up 1 base, with 11 bases separating them. CDR3 nucleotides: TGTGCCAGCAGCTTGTGGCAGGAGGCGAACACTGAAGCTTTCTTT. Residues: CASSLWQEANTEAFF.

This chain uses TRBV19 with TRBJ1-2; the D is unclear. The germline V gene has CDR1 LNHDA and CDR2 SQIVND (reference sequence). The CDR3 is 12 residues long. The V end lost 5 bases, the J end lost 8 bases, and 12 bases lay between the germline ends. The CDR3 sequence is CASSRRMGGYTF. In DNA form, the CDR3 reads TGTGCCAGTAGTCGTCGAATGGGCGGCTACACCTTC.

V is TRBV18 and J is TRBJ2-1; 13 bases match TRBD2. Germline V gene sequence: CDR1 KGHSH, CDR2 LQKENI. The junction had 10 bases not matched to a gene; V was cut back by 1 base and J by 7 bases. CDR3 length equals 18 residues. In nucleotides, the CDR3 is TGTGCCAGCTCACCACAAGAAGCCGGGACTAGCGGGACGAATGAGCAGTTCTTC. This sequence encodes CASSPQEAGTSGTNEQFF.

The CDR3 sequence is CASSGADPRATQYF. The CDR3 region has the DNA TGTGCCAGCAGCGGTGCGGACCCCAGGGCGACCCAGTACTTC. The J gene is TRBJ2-5, the V gene TRBV7-9; D possibly corresponds to TRBD1 (5 bases). Trimming cost V 5 bases and J 7 bases, with 17 bases left between them. The germline CDR1 and CDR2 sequences are SEHNR and FQNEAQ (reference sequence). The CDR3 runs to 14 residues.

The chain recombines TRBV2 with TRBJ1-1; D gene ambiguous. The CDR3 has 13 residues. The V end was cut by 11 bases, the J end by 4 bases, with 17 bases between. Germline-derived CDR1 and CDR2 are SNHLY and FYNNEI. CDR3: CACQSEASTEAFF. CDR3 bases: TGTGCCTGCCAGAGCGAGGCGAGCACTGAAGCTTTCTTT.